This entry lists 22 T cell receptor beta chains sequenced from one sample in a study of blood T cell repertoires in COVID-19. Sequencing used immunoSEQ multiplex PCR; TCRdb keeps in-frame clones, though not all of them. This table holds just over 250,000 clones, roughly 88% found once. Sample: peripheral blood. The receptors were sampled from a woman aged 70-85 years with COVID-19, enrolled during active disease.

The rearrangement links TRBV6-6 to TRBJ1-3, with D unresolved. Looked up from germline, CDR1 is MNHNY and CDR2 is SVGAGI (reference sequence). This CDR3 region has 14 residues. Trimming took off 6 bases at V and 0 bases at J, with 9 bases between the two ends. CDR3 in DNA: TGTGCCAGCAGACGCGGGAGCTCTGGAAACACCATATATTTT. As protein: CASRRGSSGNTIYF.

The chain uses TRBV5-8 and TRBJ1-1; D remains ambiguous. The V gene's germline CDR1 is SGHTS and CDR2 YDEGEE. Trimming shortened V by 1 base and J by 2 bases, and 18 bases separated the two germline ends. This CDR3 contains 17 residues. CDR3 in amino acids: CASSLFFSSRENTEAFF. The CDR3 DNA sequence: TGTGCCAGCAGCTTGTTCTTTAGCTCGCGGGAAAACACTGAAGCTTTCTTT. The full variable domain, rest sourced from reference TRBV5-8 and TRBJ1-1, is EAGVTQSPTHLIKTRGQQATLRCSPISGHTSVYWYQQALGLGLQFLLWYDEGEERNRGNFPPRFSGRQFPNYSSELNVNALELEDSALYLCASSLFFSSRENTEAFFGQGTRLTVV.

V is TRBV6-5 and J is TRBJ1-1, with D hard to call. The CDR3 runs to 13 residues. Trimming took off 6 bases at V and 0 bases at J, with 8 bases between the two ends. Germline CDR1 reads MNHEY; CDR2 reads SVGAGI. The CDR3 protein is CASRPSMNTEAFF. In DNA form, the CDR3 reads TGTGCCAGCAGGCCCAGTATGAACACTGAAGCTTTCTTT.

V is TRBV11-1 and J is TRBJ2-1, with a weak D call TRBD2 (6 bases). CDR3 length: 15 residues. V was clipped by 4 bases and J by 4 bases, with 14 bases between them. Germline V gene sequence: CDR1 SGHAT, CDR2 FQDESV (reference sequence). The CDR3 sequence: CASSSRSGQYNEQFF. The CDR3 DNA reads TGTGCCAGCAGCTCAAGGAGCGGGCAGTACAATGAGCAGTTCTTC.

This sequence joins TRBV28 and TRBJ2-3, with TRBD2 matching 7 bases. The CDR3 totals 14 residues. V lost 2 bases and J lost 5; bases outside the gene matches: 4. The V gene's germline CDR1 is MDHEN and CDR2 SYDVKM. CDR3 bases: TGTGCCAGCAGTTTAGCGGGAGTTGAAGATACGCAGTATTTT. This gives the protein CASSLAGVEDTQYF.

The rearrangement links TRBV28 to TRBJ1-4; D gene ambiguous. With 0 bases removed from V and 3 bases from J, the gap between germline ends came to 8 bases. The CDR3 is made up of 15 amino acids. Per the germline V gene, CDR1 is MDHEN and CDR2 is SYDVKM. This CDR3 is CASSLWQDANEKLFF. In DNA form, the CDR3 reads TGTGCCAGCAGTTTATGGCAGGATGCTAATGAAAAACTGTTTTTT.

The chain's CDR3 is CASSIYYQRGNSNQPQHF. The CDR3 DNA reads TGTGCCAGTAGTATTTATTACCAGAGGGGGAATAGCAATCAGCCCCAGCATTTT. The chain is built from TRBV19 and TRBJ1-5, with D perhaps matching TRBD1 (6 bases). Trimming cost V 3 bases and J 0 bases, with 18 bases left between them. In germline, CDR1 is LNHDA, CDR2 SQIVND (reference sequence). The CDR3 has 18 amino acids.

This clone appeared once. This sequence joins TRBV7-9 and TRBJ2-1; 7 bases fit TRBD1. The CDR3 runs to 14 residues. The trim removed 5 bases at V and 10 bases at J, leaving 11 bases unmatched. Germline lookup yields CDR1 SEHNR and CDR2 FQNEAQ (reference sequence). This CDR3 reads CASSNLRQGREQFF. CDR3 coding DNA: TGTGCCAGCAGCAACCTCCGACAGGGCAGGGAGCAGTTCTTC.

The V and J genes are TRBV30 and TRBJ2-7; D perhaps matches TRBD1 (6 bases). With 2 bases removed from V and 6 bases from J, the gap between germline ends came to 11 bases. CDR3 length: 12 residues. Germline V lookup: CDR1 GTSNPN, CDR2 SVGIG (reference sequence). This CDR3 is CAWSRTEGEQYF. CDR3 nucleotide sequence: TGTGCCTGGAGTAGGACAGAGGGCGAGCAGTACTTC.

The chain joins TRBV5-1 to TRBJ1-6; the D gene is possibly TRBD1 (5 bases). The V end was cut by 3 bases, the J end by 3 bases, with 10 bases between. The CDR3 has 15 amino acids. Germline V gene lookup returns CDR1 SGHRS and CDR2 YFSETQ. Written as DNA, the CDR3 is TGCGCCAGCAGCTCTACAGGAAACTATAATTCACCCCTCCACTTT. Its protein is CASSSTGNYNSPLHF.

The rearrangement links TRBV29-1 to TRBJ1-1; 10 bases fit TRBD1. The germline V gene has CDR1 SQVTM and CDR2 ANQGSEA. Losses at the gene ends were 7 bases for V and 5 bases for J; bases not matched to a gene: 7. The CDR3 sequence is 13 residues long. The CDR3 DNA reads TGCAGCGCAAGCCGGACAGGGGGGACTGAAGCTTTCTTT. Translated: CSASRTGGTEAFF.

The rearrangement uses TRBV5-1 and TRBJ2-3, with D tentatively TRBD2 (6 bases). The CDR3 extends over 14 amino acids. CDR1 and CDR2 from the germline V gene are SGHRS and YFSETQ. The V end lost 0 bases, the J end lost 3 bases, and 8 bases lay between the germline ends. Written as DNA, the CDR3 is TGCGCCAGCAGCTTGGACGGGGGAACAGATACGCAGTATTTT. It specifies CASSLDGGTDTQYF.

This chain connects TRBV29-1 to TRBJ1-1; TRBD1 is a possible D gene (6 bases). The V end was cut by 6 bases, the J end by 4 bases, with 18 bases between. Germline loops: CDR1 SQVTM, CDR2 ANQGSEA. This CDR3 has 14 amino acids. The CDR3 nucleotides are TGCAGCGTCAAAGGACAGCAGGGGATCACTGAAGCTTTCTTT. Encoded protein: CSVKGQQGITEAFF.

The chain has TRBV19 and TRBJ1-2, with 9 bases aligning to TRBD1. Germline CDR1 reads LNHDA; CDR2 reads SQIVND (reference sequence). This CDR3 region has 14 residues. Trimming cost V 2 bases and J 7 bases; bases outside gene matches: 5. The CDR3 region is CASSILQGASGYTF. CDR3 DNA: TGTGCCAGTAGTATATTACAGGGGGCCTCTGGCTACACCTTC.

V gene TRBV7-9 combines with J gene TRBJ2-7, with D perhaps matching TRBD1 (7 bases). CDR1 is SEHNR, CDR2 FQNEAQ, per germline (reference sequence). The ends were cut back, 4 bases at V and 0 bases at J, with 16 bases in the middle. The CDR3 is 16 amino acids. The CDR3 coding sequence is TGTGCCAGCAGCTCCCCAGGGGGGCGGATCTCCTACGAGCAGTACTTC. Its protein is CASSSPGGRISYEQYF.

The chain uses TRBV6-5 and TRBJ2-7, with 10 bases identical to TRBD2. The CDR3 loop spans 15 amino acids. Trimming took 5 bases from V and 5 from J; bases not matched to a gene: 9. CDR1 and CDR2 from the germline V gene are MNHEY and SVGAGI. The CDR3 loop is CASSNGASGSNEQYF. CDR3 nucleotide sequence: TGTGCCAGCAGTAATGGGGCTAGCGGGAGTAACGAGCAGTACTTC.

The rearrangement joins TRBV29-1 to TRBJ2-1, with TRBD2 matching 9 bases. Germline loops: CDR1 SQVTM, CDR2 ANQGSEA. The CDR3 consists of 14 residues. V lost 6 bases and J lost 5; bases outside the gene matches: 8. Written as DNA, the CDR3 is TGCAGCGTGAGGGGCGGGAGGGCGAACAATGAGCAGTTCTTC. It yields the protein CSVRGGRANNEQFF.

A single count supports this clone. The chain has TRBV7-2 and TRBJ2-5, with a weak D call TRBD2 (5 bases). Looked up from germline, CDR1 is SGHTA and CDR2 is FQGNSA. The CDR3 is made up of 18 amino acids. With 1 base removed from V and 5 bases from J, the gap between germline ends came to 23 bases. CDR3 residues: CASSLGRLRAAGEETQYF. The DNA for the CDR3 is TGTGCCAGCAGCTTAGGAAGGTTGCGGGCCGCAGGCGAGGAGACCCAGTACTTC.

This clone was seen only once. The genes are TRBV5-5 and TRBJ2-7; D may be TRBD2 (6 bases). Germline V gene data show CDR1 as SGHKS and CDR2 as YYEKEE (reference sequence). This CDR3 is 15 amino acids long. The V end was cut by 5 bases, the J end by 4 bases, with 19 bases between. CDR3 protein: CASRPNTGTQYEQYF. As DNA, the CDR3 is TGTGCCAGCAGACCGAATACCGGGACTCAATACGAGCAGTACTTC.

This chain joins TRBV24-1 and TRBJ1-5; 8 bases map to TRBD1. Germline-derived CDR1 and CDR2 are KGHDR and SFDVKD. V was clipped by 12 bases and J by 1 base; unmatched bases: 7. The CDR3 sequence is 14 residues long. The CDR3 is CAPLRTGSNQPQHF. DNA of the CDR3: TGTGCCCCTTTGCGGACAGGGAGCAATCAGCCCCAGCATTTT.

The chain has TRBV19 and TRBJ1-5; D is perhaps TRBD1 (5 bases). V was cut by 10 bases and J by 6 bases, with 7 bases left in between. In germline, CDR1 is LNHDA, CDR2 SQIVND (reference sequence). This CDR3 comprises 10 residues. This chain's CDR3 is CATGGQPQHF. The CDR3 DNA is TGTGCCACCGGGGGTCAGCCCCAGCATTTT.

The chain has TRBV7-8 and TRBJ2-1; D is perhaps TRBD2 (6 bases). The CDR3 extends over 16 amino acids. Germline CDR1 is SGHVS and CDR2 is FQNEAQ. The V end lost 1 base, the J end lost 2 bases, and 12 bases lay between the germline ends. Here the CDR3 DNA reads TGTGCCAGCAGCTTAGACGGCGGGGTTACCTACAATGAGCAGTTCTTC. Amino acid sequence: CASSLDGGVTYNEQFF.